Listed below are T cell receptor beta chains from one sample, sequenced in a study of OX40 agonist ivuxolimab in advanced cancers. Profiled with immunoSEQ multiplex PCR; TCRdb holds only in-frame clones, not every one. Of 40,000 to 55,000 clones in the sample, about four fifths were seen once. The sample consisted of CD4+ or CD8+ T cells sorted from blood, taken in a trial of the OX40 agonist ivuxolimab. These receptors all come from an adult with an advanced solid tumor such as melanoma, head and neck, liver or kidney cancer. CDR3s include the opening cysteine and the closing phenylalanine or tryptophan. The order of the fields is J gene, D gene, clone size, V gene, CDR3 DNA, CDR3 protein. A D gene is named only where the DNA matches it firmly. Clone size, where shown, is once, few, many, or a class for clones that have expanded.

>TRBJ1-5|TRBD1|medium-sized|TRBV28
TGTGCCAGCAGTTTATTAGGACAGGGGCCTTCGGGGCAGCCCCAGCATTTT
CASSLLGQGPSGQPQHF
>TRBJ2-1|-|-|TRBV6-1
TGTGCCAGCAGTAATATCAATGAGCAGTTCTTC
CASSNINEQFF
>TRBJ1-5|-|-|TRBV5-5
TGTGCCAGCAGTTACCCGGGCCTAAATCAGCCCCAGCATTTT
CASSYPGLNQPQHF
>TRBJ1-5|-|-|TRBV19
TGTGCCAGTACGGGGGTTGGTAATCAGCCCCAGCATTTT
CASTGVGNQPQHF
>TRBJ1-4|TRBD1|-|TRBV19
TGTGCCAGTAGTATACGGACAGGCACGGGGCTGTTTTTT
CASSIRTGTGLFF
>TRBJ2-5|-|-|TRBV6-6
TGTGCCAGCAGTTACGGTGGACCGGTCGAGACCCAGTACTTC
CASSYGGPVETQYF
>TRBJ2-1|TRBD2|-|TRBV25-1
TGTGCCAGCAGCGTACTTAGCGGGGGATACAATGAGCAGTTCTTC
CASSVLSGGYNEQFF
>TRBJ2-3|-|-|TRBV7-3
TGTGCCAGCAGCTTATTGTACAGCACAGATACGCAGTATTTT
CASSLLYSTDTQYF
>TRBJ2-2|-|-|TRBV27
TGTGCCAGCAGTTTTGGAGCGGCCAGCACCGGGGAGCTGTTTTTT
CASSFGAASTGELFF
>TRBJ1-5|-|few|TRBV19
TGTGCCAGTAGTATACCAGTTAGCAATCAGCCCCAGCATTTT
CASSIPVSNQPQHF
>TRBJ1-4|-|-|TRBV5-5
TGTGCCAGCAGCTCCAGACAGGTGGCTAATGAAAAACTGTTTTTT
CASSSRQVANEKLFF
>TRBJ1-2|TRBD1|-|TRBV28
TGTGCCAGCAGTTCCCGGACAGGGGGAGGCTATGGCTACACCTTC
CASSSRTGGGYGYTF
>TRBJ2-7|-|few|TRBV18
TGTGCCAGCTCACCACGATCGTACGAGCAGTACTTC
CASSPRSYEQYF
>TRBJ1-2|TRBD1|-|TRBV27
TGTGCCAGCAGTTTGACAGGGGCGGCTGGCTACACCTTC
CASSLTGAAGYTF
>TRBJ2-1|-|once|TRBV9
TGTGCCAGCAGCGTAGCGTGGAATCCCTACAATGAGCAGTTCTTC
CASSVAWNPYNEQFF
>TRBJ1-1|TRBD1|-|TRBV6-1
TGTGCCAGCCGCGGACAGGGGCTGATGAACACTGAAGCTTTCTTT
CASRGQGLMNTEAFF
>TRBJ2-3|-|-|TRBV6-1
TGTGCCAGCAGTGAACGGTACGGACCGATCACAGATACGCAGTATTTT
CASSERYGPITDTQYF
>TRBJ2-1|TRBD2|-|TRBV11-3
TGTGCCAGCAGCTTAAGGGCTAGCGGGCTCAATGAGCAGTTCTTC
CASSLRASGLNEQFF
>TRBJ1-2|-|-|TRBV7-2
TGTGCCAGCAGCTTTGGGCAGCCCTATGGCTACACCTTC
CASSFGQPYGYTF
>TRBJ2-1|TRBD2|-|TRBV28
TGTGCCAGCAGTTTAGCGGGAGGGGACAATGAGCAGTTCTTC
CASSLAGGDNEQFF
>TRBJ1-2|TRBD1|-|TRBV6-5
TGTGCCAGCAGTAGGACAGGGATCTATGGCTACACCTTC
CASSRTGIYGYTF
>TRBJ2-1|-|-|TRBV6-1
TGTGCCAGCAGGGAGGGGCTTAGGACCTACAATGAGCAGTTCTTC
CASREGLRTYNEQFF
>TRBJ2-3|TRBD2|once|TRBV27
TGTGCCAGTTGTGCACCGGGACTAGCGGGAGGGCCGGATACGCAGTATTTT
CASCAPGLAGGPDTQYF
>TRBJ2-2|-|-|TRBV2
TGTGCCAGCGGCCTGCGGGGCCTCCTCTTGAAGGAGCTGTTTTTT
CASGLRGLLLKELFF
>TRBJ2-7|-|-|TRBV4-1
TGCGCCAGCAGCCAAGTTTCGCAGTACATCTCCTACGAGCAGTACTTC
CASSQVSQYISYEQYF
>TRBJ2-7|TRBD2|-|TRBV5-1
TGCGCCAGCAGCTCCTCCGGCGGGAGGCCGACCTACGAGCAGTACTTC
CASSSSGGRPTYEQYF
>TRBJ2-7|-|few|TRBV5-8
TGTGCCAGCAGCTTGGATTGGGGCCGGAACGAGCAGTACTTC
CASSLDWGRNEQYF
>TRBJ2-1|-|-|TRBV28
TGTGCCACCATAGGACGCCGCTCCTACAATGAGCAGTTCTTC
CATIGRRSYNEQFF
>TRBJ2-2|-|-|TRBV19
TGTGCCAGTAGGGGGGATGCGAACACCGGGGAGCTGTTTTTT
CASRGDANTGELFF
>TRBJ2-5|-|-|TRBV5-1
TGCGCCAGCAGCCCCCGAGGGCTCGAGACCCAGTACTTC
CASSPRGLETQYF
>TRBJ2-1|TRBD2|-|TRBV30
TGTGCCTGGAGTGTAGGGCGGGAGAGGCTGGTATCCTACAATGAGCAGTTCTTC
CAWSVGRERLVSYNEQFF
>TRBJ1-2|TRBD1|once|TRBV28
TGTGCCAGCAGCAGGGGGACTAACTATGGCTACACCTTC
CASSRGTNYGYTF
>TRBJ2-5|TRBD2|-|TRBV10-3
TGTGCCACCCGTGGGGGGGGGAAAGAGACCCAGTACTTC
CATRGGGKETQYF
>TRBJ2-3|TRBD2|-|TRBV10-2
TGCGCCAGCAGTCTTTTAAGCGGGAGAGCGGACACAGATACGCAGTATTTT
CASSLLSGRADTDTQYF
>TRBJ2-6|-|-|TRBV18
TGTGCCAGCTCTGCCGGGAGAAAGGACAACGTCCTGACTTTC
CASSAGRKDNVLTF